The source of this TCR beta chain is a study of blood T cell repertoires in COVID-19. For the study at large: Acute and convalescent COVID-19 samples came from the United States, Italy and Spain. Nucleic acid was either cDNA or gDNA, and it came from T cells, B-cell-depleted T cells, or PBMCs.

Germline trimming cut 0 bases from V and 2 bases from J; bases unmatched to any gene: 10. Germline V gene sequence: CDR1 LGHNA, CDR2 YSLEER. This CDR3 contains 20 residues. The authors' processing: Counts of nucleated cells, estimated from reference gene primer amplification, were obtained. Clones were sequenced by immunoSEQ multiplex PCR, and TCRdb holds only the in-frame ones, with some missing. For V, J and clone size, that table is used; D and trimming come from the DNA. The data show 200,000 to 250,000 clones, approximately 87% seen once. This sequence joins TRBV4-3 and TRBJ2-1; 13 bases agree with TRBD2. This TCR derives from a woman in her forties or fifties with acute or convalescent COVID-19. Sequenced sample: peripheral blood. The CDR3 DNA follows: TGCGCCAGCAGCCAAGATACGGGACTAGCGGGGAGAGGTACCTACAATGAGCAGTTCTTC. Translating gives CASSQDTGLAGRGTYNEQFF.